This T cell receptor (beta chain) was identified during a study of T cells expressing NK-cell markers (dated by TCRdb to about 2020). Regarding the study in general: TCR beta-chain repertoires were profiled in sorted CD3+CD56+NKG2C+, CD3+CD56+NKG2C- and CD3+CD56-NKG2C+ T-cell subsets from seven or eight donors. All eight donors whose samples were sequenced were randomly selected healthy volunteers, three of them men and five women. Among the eight sequenced donors, seven were HCMV-seropositive and one was HCMV-seronegative. Illumina HiSeq 2000/2500, MiSeq or NextSeq was used to sequence libraries as 2 x 150 bp reads. The paper's findings and limits, for the study overall: In more than 5 donors, the dominant CD3+CD56+NKG2C+ clonotypes ranked among the top 10 CD8+ clonotypes, making up 1.0-7.0% of CD8+ T cells. Those dominant clonotypes were again the most abundant among CD3+CD56-NKG2C+ cells in a few donors, at about 25-60.1%. Whether the expanded NKG2C-expressing T cell clones were specific for HCMV antigens remained unclear.

From a lookup of the germline V gene (reference sequence), CDR1 and CDR2 are LNHDA and SQIVND. The cysteine opens and the phenylalanine closes a CDR3 of 12 amino acids. No DNA accompanies this entry. With respect to this clonotype: Its antigen is not yet known.

Sequencing used an Illumina HiSeq 2000. The TCR beta cDNA libraries were made using 5'RACE template switching, a step that added both a universal primer site and unique molecular identifiers. cDNA synthesis was primed from the TCR beta constant segment and was followed by two successive PCR amplification steps. The authors' pipeline ran thus. Reads were demultiplexed and grouped by UMI with MIGEC, and clonotypes were assembled and quantified with MiTCR. Only TCR cDNA sequences supported by at least two reads were kept to exclude erroneous sequences. The tcR package was used for downstream repertoire analysis, with clonotypes matched between fractions based on CDR3 nucleotide sequence plus V segment. VDJmatch was used to annotate antigen specificity against VDJdb, with one amino acid substitution allowed in CDR3. TCRdb reprocessed the raw reads; every CDR3 protein sequence is a single record, and DNA is not supplied. The V and J calls were determined by TCRdb, not by the authors. The data table for this sample lists 450,000 to 600,000 distinct CDR3 sequences. The leading ten clones occupy around 4% of the sample.

To determine HCMV serostatus, a commercial ELISA kit was used to detect HCMV-specific IgG in serum. Ficoll density gradient centrifugation was used to isolate peripheral blood mononuclear cells from blood. The chain uses TRBV19 and TRBJ1-5. The TCR sequence derives from a man younger than 35 in good health. Donor details come from another sample of the same person, matched by shared clones. Sample: blood T cells: a sorted CD56 or NKG2C T cell subset, CD4+ or CD8+ T cells, or bulk PBMC T cells (not recorded which). The CDR3: CANPRSNQPQHF. The variable domain in full, with residues beyond the CDR3 obtained from the reference TRBV19 and TRBJ1-5 genes, is DGGITQSPKYLFRKEGQNVTLSCEQNLNHDAMYWYRQDPGQGLRLIYYSQIVNDFQKGDIAEGYSVSREKKESFPLTVTSAQKNPTAFYLCANPRSNQPQHFGDGTRLSIL.